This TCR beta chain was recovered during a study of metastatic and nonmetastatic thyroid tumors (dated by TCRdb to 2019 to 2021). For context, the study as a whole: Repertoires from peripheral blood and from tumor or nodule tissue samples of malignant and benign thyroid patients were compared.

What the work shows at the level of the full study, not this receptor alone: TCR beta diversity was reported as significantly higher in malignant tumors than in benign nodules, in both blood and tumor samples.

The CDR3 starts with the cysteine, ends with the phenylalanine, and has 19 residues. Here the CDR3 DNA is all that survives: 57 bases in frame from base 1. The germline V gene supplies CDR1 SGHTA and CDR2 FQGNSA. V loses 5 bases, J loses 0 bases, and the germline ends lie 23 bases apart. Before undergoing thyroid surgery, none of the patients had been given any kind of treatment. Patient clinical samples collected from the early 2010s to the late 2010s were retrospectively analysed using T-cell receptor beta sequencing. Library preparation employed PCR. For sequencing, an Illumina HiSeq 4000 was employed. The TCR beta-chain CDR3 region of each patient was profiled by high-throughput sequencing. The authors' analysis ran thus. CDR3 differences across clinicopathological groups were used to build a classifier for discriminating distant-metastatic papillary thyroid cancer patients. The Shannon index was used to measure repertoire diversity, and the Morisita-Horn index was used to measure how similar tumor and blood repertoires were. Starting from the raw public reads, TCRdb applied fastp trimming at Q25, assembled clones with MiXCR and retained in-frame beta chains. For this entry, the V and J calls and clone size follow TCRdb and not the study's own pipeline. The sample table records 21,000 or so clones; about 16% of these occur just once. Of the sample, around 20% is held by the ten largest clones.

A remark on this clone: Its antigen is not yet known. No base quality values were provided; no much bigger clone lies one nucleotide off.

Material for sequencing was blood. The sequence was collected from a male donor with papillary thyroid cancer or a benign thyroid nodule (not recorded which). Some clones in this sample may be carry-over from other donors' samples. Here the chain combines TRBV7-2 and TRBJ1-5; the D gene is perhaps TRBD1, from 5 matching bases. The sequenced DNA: TGTGCCAGCAGCGTACCGGCCGGGACCGACCCCTATAGCAATCAGCCCCAGCATTTT. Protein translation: CASSVPAGTDPYSNQPQHF.